This is a list of T cell receptor beta chains from one sample in a study of regulatory T cells in long-lasting Graves disease. TCRdb reprocessed the multiplex PCR reads via MiXCR and lists one record per CDR3 protein. The sample lists over 450,000 distinct CDR3 sequences; around 13% were seen once. The same sample was also studied in work on T cells in Graves' hyperthyroidism and ophthalmopathy.

Source: peripheral blood mononuclear cells (PBMCs), taken at new diagnosis, from a patient treated with antithyroid drugs. All receptors derive from a young woman with Graves disease. The CDR3 runs from the conserved cysteine through the conserved F or W. A D gene is named only where the DNA matches it firmly. For some rows the clone size is stated as once, few or many, or as a class when expanded; others skip it.

J | size | V | D | DNA | CDR3
TRBJ1-1 | many | TRBV6-2/TRBV6-3 | NA | TGTGCCAGCAGTAATTCGGGACACGGGGGCACTGAAGCTTTCTTT | CASSNSGHGGTEAFF
TRBJ2-7 | many | TRBV5-1 | NA | TGCGCCAGCAGCCCCAACCCGTCGACCTACGAGCAGTACTTC | CASSPNPSTYEQYF
TRBJ2-2 | few | TRBV18 | NA | TGTGCCAGCTCACCACCGGGTAGATGGAACGGGGAGCTGTTTTTT | CASSPPGRWNGELFF
TRBJ1-2 | NA | TRBV29-1 | TRBD1 | TGCAGCGTTGGGGGACAGGGGGACTATGGCTACACCTTC | CSVGGQGDYGYTF
TRBJ2-7 | few | TRBV19 | NA | TGTGCCAGTAGTAGGGACGGTAGCTCCTACGAGCAGTACTTC | CASSRDGSSYEQYF
TRBJ1-6 | many | TRBV12-3/TRBV12-4 | NA | TGTGCCAGCAACAAATGGCGATCGACTCCCCTCCACTTT | CASNKWRSTPLHF
TRBJ1-1 | NA | TRBV6-5 | TRBD1 | TGTGCCAGCAGTTACTCGTACAGGGGGGGCACTGAAGCTTTCTTT | CASSYSYRGGTEAFF
TRBJ2-1 | many | TRBV9 | NA | TGTGCCAGCAGCGTGACCTCAGCGGGTGATGAGCAGTTCTTC | CASSVTSAGDEQFF
TRBJ2-7 | many | TRBV7-2 | TRBD1 | TGTGCCAGCAGCCCGTTCGGACAGGGAACGTACGAGCAGTACTTC | CASSPFGQGTYEQYF
TRBJ2-3 | many | TRBV30 | NA | TGTGCCTGGAGTCCTCTTTTCGTGGCAATTACGCAGTATTTT | CAWSPLFVAITQYF
TRBJ1-1 | few | TRBV24-1 | NA | TGTGCCACCAGTGAAACAGGGAAGTTCGGGGCTTTCTTT | CATSETGKFGAFF
TRBJ2-1 | NA | TRBV19 | TRBD2 | TGTGCCAGTAGTATATGGTCGGCTAGCGGGAGTAATGAGCAGTTCTTC | CASSIWSASGSNEQFF
TRBJ1-2 | few | TRBV29-1 | TRBD1 | TGCAGCGTTGTTGGGCAGGGGGCTGGTGGCTACACCTTC | CSVVGQGAGGYTF
TRBJ2-7 | NA | TRBV6-2/TRBV6-3 | NA | TGTGCCAGCCAGGGCACGGACTCCTACGAGCAGTACTTC | CASQGTDSYEQYF
TRBJ1-2 | many | TRBV5-5 | NA | TGTGCCAGCAGCCTAGGCCCCGGAGGGGGCTATGGCTACACCTTC | CASSLGPGGGYGYTF
TRBJ2-1 | NA | TRBV20-1 | TRBD2 | TGCAGTGCTCCTAACCTAGCGGGAGGAGGAGTCGATGAGCAGTTCTTC | CSAPNLAGGGVDEQFF
TRBJ2-5 | few | TRBV24-1 | TRBD2 | TGTGCCACCAGTGATCAGACTAGCGGACAAGAGACCCAGTACTTC | CATSDQTSGQETQYF
TRBJ2-3 | many | TRBV6-1 | TRBD2 | TGTGCCAGCAGATTCATAGCGGGAGCAAGTTCAGATACGCAGTATTTT | CASRFIAGASSDTQYF
TRBJ2-5 | NA | TRBV20-1 | NA | TGCAGTGCTAGGTACAGGTCTGGACAGGAGACCCAGTACTTC | CSARYRSGQETQYF
TRBJ2-6 | many | TRBV6-2/TRBV6-3 | NA | TGTGCCAGCAGATCCCCTTATGAGGCCTCTGGGGCCAACGTCCTGACTTTC | CASRSPYEASGANVLTF
TRBJ2-1 | many | TRBV24-1 | TRBD1 | TGTGCCACCAGTGATTTGGATGGGCCAGGGGGTAGGAATGAGCAGTTCTTC | CATSDLDGPGGRNEQFF
TRBJ2-2 | many | TRBV12-3/TRBV12-4 | NA | TGTGCCAGCCAGGGCATAGCGGCCGGGGAGCTGTTTTTT | CASQGIAAGELFF
TRBJ2-1 | many | TRBV7-9 | TRBD2 | TGTGCCAGCAGCTCCTTTAGCGGGATTTCCTACAATGAGCAGTTCTTC | CASSSFSGISYNEQFF
TRBJ1-1 | many | TRBV4-2 | NA | TGTGCCAGCAGCCAAGATAAGGGCAGCCGGGACACTGAAGCTTTCTTT | CASSQDKGSRDTEAFF
TRBJ1-1 | few | TRBV11-1 | NA | TGTGCCAGCAGCTTAACGGGGAACACTGAAGTTTTCTTT | CASSLTGNTEVFF
TRBJ2-1 | few | TRBV29-1 | TRBD2 | TGCAGCGTCCGGTTGACTAGCGGGGACTCCTACAATGAGCAGTTCTTC | CSVRLTSGDSYNEQFF
TRBJ1-1 | many | TRBV29-1 | NA | TGCAGCGTTGTGGGGCAGTGGACAGCGAACACTGAAGCTTTCTTT | CSVVGQWTANTEAFF
TRBJ1-5 | many | TRBV19 | NA | TGTGCCAGTATGGTCGTCCTAGGGGCGAGCAATCAGCCCCAGCATTTT | CASMVVLGASNQPQHF
TRBJ2-7 | NA | TRBV19 | TRBD1 | TGTGCCAGTAGTAGCACAGGGGGTATCGACGAGCAGTACTTC | CASSSTGGIDEQYF
TRBJ1-5 | few | TRBV19 | NA | TGTGCCAGTAGTATCTTGGCCACTCAGCCCCAGCATTTT | CASSILATQPQHF
TRBJ1-2 | NA | TRBV29-1 | NA | TGCAGCGTTGCCTCCGGGGTCACCTATGGCTACACCTTC | CSVASGVTYGYTF
TRBJ1-4 | NA | TRBV6-1 | TRBD1 | TGTGCCAGCACCGAACAGGGGACTAATGAAAAACTGTTTTTT | CASTEQGTNEKLFF
TRBJ2-5 | NA | TRBV15 | TRBD1 | TGTGCCACCAGCAGAGTACCGGGACAGGGGTACCAAGAGACCCAGTACTTC | CATSRVPGQGYQETQYF
TRBJ2-2 | many | TRBV29-1 | TRBD2 | TGCAGCGTGACTAGCGGGAGTGGCACCGGGGAGCTGTTTTTT | CSVTSGSGTGELFF
TRBJ2-7 | many | TRBV20-1 | NA | TGCAGTGCTATGAAGGGGGACGAGCAGTACTTC | CSAMKGDEQYF
TRBJ1-1 | many | TRBV3-1 | NA | TGTGCCAGCAGCCAACGAGCAGGCGACCATGAAGCTTTCTTT | CASSQRAGDHEAFF
TRBJ2-7 | many | TRBV30 | NA | TGTGCCTGGAGTTTCCTAGGACAGCTCCATCCCTACGAGCAGTACTTC | CAWSFLGQLHPYEQYF
TRBJ1-1 | many | TRBV28 | NA | TGTGCCAGCAGTTTAGTGGGGCTCTTACCTACTGAAGCTTTCTTT | CASSLVGLLPTEAFF
TRBJ2-3 | NA | TRBV7-9 | TRBD2 | TGTGCCAGCAGCACGAAAGCGGGAGTTCCAGATACGCAGTATTTT | CASSTKAGVPDTQYF
TRBJ2-3 | many | TRBV12-3/TRBV12-4 | NA | TGTGCCAGCAGTTTGGCCTCCTCCCACACAGATACGCAGTATTTT | CASSLASSHTDTQYF
TRBJ2-7 | many | TRBV28 | NA | TGTGCCAGTCGCTGGGCCTACGAGCAGTACTTC | CASRWAYEQYF
TRBJ2-7 | few | TRBV6-4 | TRBD2 | TGTGCCAGCACAACTAGCGGGAGCTACGAGCAGTACTTC | CASTTSGSYEQYF
TRBJ2-2 | few | TRBV19 | TRBD1 | TGTGCCAGTTTACGCAGGGGGACCGGGGAGCTGTTTTTT | CASLRRGTGELFF
TRBJ1-4 | many | TRBV11-2 | NA | TGTGCCAGCAGCTTAGGGTCCCAGGCCTATAATGAAAAACTGTTTTTT | CASSLGSQAYNEKLFF
TRBJ2-6 | many | TRBV7-8 | NA | TGTGCCAGCAGCTTAGGGCCAGGGGCCAATTCTGGGGCCAACGTCCTGACTTTC | CASSLGPGANSGANVLTF
TRBJ1-1 | many | TRBV28 | NA | TGTGCCAGCGGGACGGCCATGAACACTGAAGCTTTCTTT | CASGTAMNTEAFF
TRBJ1-6 | many | TRBV28 | NA | TGTGCCAGCAGCCCAGGACAGAATAATTCACCCCTCCACTTT | CASSPGQNNSPLHF
TRBJ2-3 | many | TRBV7-8 | NA | TGTGCCAGCAGCTTAGATGCGGGATCAGATACGCAGTATTTT | CASSLDAGSDTQYF
TRBJ1-5 | NA | TRBV6-1 | TRBD1 | TGTGCTACGAGAGGGGGCGCGTATAGCAATCAGCCCCAGCATTTT | CATRGGAYSNQPQHF
TRBJ1-2 | few | TRBV5-6 | NA | TGTGCCAGCAGCTCCATCAATGGGGAGCCCTATGGCTACACCTTC | CASSSINGEPYGYTF
TRBJ2-7 | few | TRBV6-1 | TRBD2 | TGTGCCAGCAGTGGACTACCTGGGCTAGCGGGAGTACACAGGCAGTACTTC | CASSGLPGLAGVHRQYF
TRBJ2-1 | NA | TRBV7-3 | NA | TGTGCCAGCAAAAGGGGCATTACCTACAATGAGCAGTTCTTC | CASKRGITYNEQFF
TRBJ2-3 | few | TRBV7-3 | NA | TGTGCCAGCAGCTTCGAACCCACAGATACGCAGTATTTT | CASSFEPTDTQYF
TRBJ2-5 | many | TRBV7-9 | NA | TGTGCCAGCAGCTTAGTGGGTAAAGAGACCCAGTACTTC | CASSLVGKETQYF
TRBJ1-3 | NA | TRBV29-1 | TRBD1 | TGCAGCGTAAGACAGGGAGGCACTGGAAACACCATATATTTT | CSVRQGGTGNTIYF